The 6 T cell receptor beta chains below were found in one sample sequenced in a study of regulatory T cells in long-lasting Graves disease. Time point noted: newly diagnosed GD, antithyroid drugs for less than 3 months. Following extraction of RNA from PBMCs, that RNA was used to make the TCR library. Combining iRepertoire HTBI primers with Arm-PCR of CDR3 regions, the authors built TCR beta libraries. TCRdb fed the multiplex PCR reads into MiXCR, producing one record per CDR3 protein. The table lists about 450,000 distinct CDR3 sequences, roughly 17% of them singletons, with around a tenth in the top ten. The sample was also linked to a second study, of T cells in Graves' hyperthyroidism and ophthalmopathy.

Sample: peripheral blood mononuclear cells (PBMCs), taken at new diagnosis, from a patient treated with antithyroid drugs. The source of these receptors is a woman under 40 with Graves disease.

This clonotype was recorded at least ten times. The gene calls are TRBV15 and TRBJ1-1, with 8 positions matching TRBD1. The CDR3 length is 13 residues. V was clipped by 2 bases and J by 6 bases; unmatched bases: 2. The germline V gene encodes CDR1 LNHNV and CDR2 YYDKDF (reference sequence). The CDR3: CATSRQGAPEAFF. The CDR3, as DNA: TGTGCCACCAGCAGACAGGGGGCACCTGAAGCTTTCTTT. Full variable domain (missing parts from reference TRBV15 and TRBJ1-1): DAMVIQNPRYQVTQFGKPVTLSCSQTLNHNVMYWYQQKSSQAPKLLFHYYDKDFNNEADTPDNFQSRRPNTSFCFLDIRSPGLGDTAMYLCATSRQGAPEAFFGQGTRLTVV.

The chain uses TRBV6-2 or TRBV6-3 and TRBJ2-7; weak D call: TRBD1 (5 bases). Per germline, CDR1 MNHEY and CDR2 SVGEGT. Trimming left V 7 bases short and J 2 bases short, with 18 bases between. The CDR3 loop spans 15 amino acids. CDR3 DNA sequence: TGTGCCAGCAAGACGTGGATCAGGGCCCCCTACGAGCAGTACTTC. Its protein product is CASKTWIRAPYEQYF.

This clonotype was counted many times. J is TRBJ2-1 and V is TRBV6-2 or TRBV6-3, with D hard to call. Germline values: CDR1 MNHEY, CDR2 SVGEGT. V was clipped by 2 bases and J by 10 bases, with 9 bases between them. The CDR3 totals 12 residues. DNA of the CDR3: TGTGCCAGCAGTTACGGATTTACAGAGCAGTTCTTC. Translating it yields CASSYGFTEQFF.

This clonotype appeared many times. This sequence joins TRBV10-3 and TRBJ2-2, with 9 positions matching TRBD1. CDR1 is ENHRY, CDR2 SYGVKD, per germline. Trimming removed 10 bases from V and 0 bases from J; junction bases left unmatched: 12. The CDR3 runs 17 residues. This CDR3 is CATTGTGFLSNTGELFF. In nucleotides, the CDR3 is TGTGCCACCACCGGGACAGGGTTTTTATCGAACACCGGGGAGCTGTTTTTT.

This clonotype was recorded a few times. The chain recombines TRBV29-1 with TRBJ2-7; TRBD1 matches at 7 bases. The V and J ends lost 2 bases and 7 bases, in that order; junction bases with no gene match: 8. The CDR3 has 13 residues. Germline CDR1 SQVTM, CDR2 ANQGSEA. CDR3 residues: CSVESGGQLEQYF. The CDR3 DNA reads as TGCAGCGTTGAATCAGGGGGTCAGCTTGAGCAGTACTTC.

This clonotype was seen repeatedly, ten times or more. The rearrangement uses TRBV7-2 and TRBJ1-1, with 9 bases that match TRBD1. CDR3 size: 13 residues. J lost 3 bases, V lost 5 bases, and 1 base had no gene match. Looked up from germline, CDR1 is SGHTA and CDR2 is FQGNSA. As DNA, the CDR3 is TGTGCCAGCAGCCGGGACAGGGACACTGAAGCTTTCTTT. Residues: CASSRDRDTEAFF.